The text below deals with one T cell receptor beta chain. The antigen is unknown. Its ends do not fully match the called genes, so a read error is possible. The data were taken from a study of PD-1 blockade in mismatch repair-deficient tumors. Only in-frame clones appear in the TCRdb table, and some are missing; sequencing was by immunoSEQ multiplex PCR. The table has 35,000 to 45,000 clones, 85% seen once. The study, taken as a whole, reports: After pembrolizumab, tumor-resident clones rose rapidly, then generally contracted before radiologic responses.

This receptor was obtained from an adult with mismatch repair-deficient cancer. Specimen: peripheral blood, collected roughly 76 weeks after starting pembrolizumab.

The CDR3 region is CASTRDKNTGELFF. The CDR3, as DNA: TGTGCTAGCACTAGGGACAAGAACACCGGGGAGCTGTTTTTT. The genes are TRBV7-7 and TRBJ2-2; tentatively, D is TRBD1 (6 bases). Germline CDR1 is SSHAT and CDR2 is FNYEAQ (reference sequence). This CDR3 spans 14 amino acids.